The table lists the clone carrying this T cell receptor beta chain with a count of one. Across about two dozen US areas, participants ranged in age from about 18 to 90 years. Self-reported history from a screening survey and questionnaire set each donor's cohort. Cohort 3 recovered donors had two negative PCRs, clearance, or symptom resolution. Looked up from germline, CDR1 is SGHDT and CDR2 is YYEEEE. This CDR3 has 15 amino acids. The trim removed 4 bases at V and 7 bases at J, leaving 8 bases unmatched. The data were taken from a study of blood T cell repertoires in COVID-19. Authors' methods: Reference gene primer amplification yielded estimated nucleated cell counts. Sequencing used immunoSEQ multiplex PCR; TCRdb keeps in-frame clones, though not all of them. V and J calls and clone size come straight from that table; D and trimming were deduced from the DNA. The sample has 150,000 or so clones, around 85% seen once; the top ten hold more than 8.5%.

The chain links TRBV5-6 to TRBJ2-2; 9 bases line up with TRBD1. This sequence was found in a man aged 45 to 65 who had recovered from COVID-19. Sequenced: PBMCs or T cells enriched from blood (not recorded which). CDR3 sequence reads: CASSATGGDNGELFF. The CDR3, as DNA: TGTGCCAGCAGCGCCACAGGGGGCGATAACGGGGAGCTGTTTTTT.